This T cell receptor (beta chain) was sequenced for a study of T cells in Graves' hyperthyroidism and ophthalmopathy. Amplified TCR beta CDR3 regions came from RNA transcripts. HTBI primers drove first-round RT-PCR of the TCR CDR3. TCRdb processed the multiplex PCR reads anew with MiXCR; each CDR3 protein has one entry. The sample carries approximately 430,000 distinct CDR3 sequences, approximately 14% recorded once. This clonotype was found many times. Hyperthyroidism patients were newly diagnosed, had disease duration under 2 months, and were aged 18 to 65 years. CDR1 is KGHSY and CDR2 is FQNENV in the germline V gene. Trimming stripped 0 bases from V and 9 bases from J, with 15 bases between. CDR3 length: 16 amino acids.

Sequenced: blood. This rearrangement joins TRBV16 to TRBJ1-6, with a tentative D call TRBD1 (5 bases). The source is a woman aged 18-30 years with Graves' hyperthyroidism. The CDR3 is CASSQSGGGKASPLHF. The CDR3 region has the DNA TGTGCCAGCAGCCAATCTGGGGGTGGCAAGGCTTCACCCCTCCACTTT. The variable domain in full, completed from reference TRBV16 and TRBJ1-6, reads GEEVAQTPKHLVRGEGQKAKLYCAPIKGHSYVFWYQQVLKNEFKFLISFQNENVFDETGMPKERFSAKCLPNSPCSLEIQATKLEDSAVYFCASSQSGGGKASPLHFGNGTRLTVT.